The entry below gives a single T cell receptor beta chain sequence along with its context. The antigen is not known. The data derive from a study of cytomegalovirus exposure and HLA in healthy donors. Points from the study as a whole: Solely CMV serostatus was available to characterize immune exposure. The classifier reportedly diagnosed cytomegalovirus status with high specificity and sensitivity. Rare TCR sequences dominated, though some public TCRs recurred in many donors. The study designated fewer than 200 TCR beta chains cytomegalovirus-associated.

The CDR3 loop spans 14 amino acids. The J segment lost 1 base and the V segment lost 9 bases, leaving 6 bases of the junction unmatched. The V gene's germline CDR1 is SGHRS and CDR2 YFSETQ. The PCR made use of 60 Vbeta and 13 Jbeta primers. Sequencing used immunoSEQ multiplex PCR; TCRdb keeps in-frame clones, though not all of them. The table has about 180,000 clones, 80% seen once. Specimen: PBMCs. This sequence joins TRBV5-1 and TRBJ2-1; 8 bases are shared with TRBD2. This TCR was recovered from a girl aged 5-17 years in good health and CMV-seropositive. Here the CDR3 DNA reads TGCGCCACCTCTAGCGGGTCGTCCTACAATGAGCAGTTCTTC. This sequence encodes CATSSGSSYNEQFF. The whole variable domain, filled in from reference TRBV5-1 and TRBJ2-1, reads KAGVTQTPRYLIKTRGQQVTLSCSPISGHRSVSWYQQTPGQGLQFLFEYFSETQRNKGNFPGRFSGRQFSNSRSEMNVSTLELGDSALYLCATSSGSSYNEQFFGPGTRLTVL.